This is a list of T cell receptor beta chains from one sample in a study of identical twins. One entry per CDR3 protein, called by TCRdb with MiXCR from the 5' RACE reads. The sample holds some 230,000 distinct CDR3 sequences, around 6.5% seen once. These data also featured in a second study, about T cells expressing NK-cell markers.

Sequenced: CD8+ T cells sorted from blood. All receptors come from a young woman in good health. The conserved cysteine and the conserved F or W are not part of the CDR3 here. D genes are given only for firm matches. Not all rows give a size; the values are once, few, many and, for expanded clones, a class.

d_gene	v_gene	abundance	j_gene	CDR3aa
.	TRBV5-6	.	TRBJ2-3	ASSLVVTTGTDTQY
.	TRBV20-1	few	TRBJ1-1	SARYAEGNTEAF
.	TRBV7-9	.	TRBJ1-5	ASSFTNQPQH
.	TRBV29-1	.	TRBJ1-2	SVREGRDYGYT
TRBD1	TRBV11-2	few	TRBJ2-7	ASSPQMGQFLGKQY
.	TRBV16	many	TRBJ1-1	ASTTGPEAF
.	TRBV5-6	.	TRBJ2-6	ASSLGRSHVLT
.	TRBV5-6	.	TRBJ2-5	ASSLEGDGQETQY
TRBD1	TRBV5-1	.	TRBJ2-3	ASRAQKGQGTDTQY
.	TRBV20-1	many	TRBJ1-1	SATDKASLNTEAF
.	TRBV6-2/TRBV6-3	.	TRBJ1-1	ASSGTSNTEAF
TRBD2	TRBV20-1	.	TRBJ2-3	SAPVVSGGPSFTDTQY